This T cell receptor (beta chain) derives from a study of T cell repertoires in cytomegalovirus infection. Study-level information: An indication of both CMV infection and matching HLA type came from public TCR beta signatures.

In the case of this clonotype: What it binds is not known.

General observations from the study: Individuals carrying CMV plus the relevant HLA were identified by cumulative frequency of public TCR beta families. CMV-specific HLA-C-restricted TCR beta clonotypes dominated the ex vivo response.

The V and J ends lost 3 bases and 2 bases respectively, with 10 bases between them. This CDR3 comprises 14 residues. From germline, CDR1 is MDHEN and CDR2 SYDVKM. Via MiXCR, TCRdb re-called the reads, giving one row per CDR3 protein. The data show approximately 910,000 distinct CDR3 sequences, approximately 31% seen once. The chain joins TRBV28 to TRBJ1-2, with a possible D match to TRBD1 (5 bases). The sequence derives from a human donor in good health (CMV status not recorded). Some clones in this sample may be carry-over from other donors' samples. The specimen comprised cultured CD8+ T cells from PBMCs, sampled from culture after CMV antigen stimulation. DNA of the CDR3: TGTGCCAGCAGTTTTATGGGGGTCAACTATGGCTACACCTTC. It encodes CASSFMGVNYGYTF.